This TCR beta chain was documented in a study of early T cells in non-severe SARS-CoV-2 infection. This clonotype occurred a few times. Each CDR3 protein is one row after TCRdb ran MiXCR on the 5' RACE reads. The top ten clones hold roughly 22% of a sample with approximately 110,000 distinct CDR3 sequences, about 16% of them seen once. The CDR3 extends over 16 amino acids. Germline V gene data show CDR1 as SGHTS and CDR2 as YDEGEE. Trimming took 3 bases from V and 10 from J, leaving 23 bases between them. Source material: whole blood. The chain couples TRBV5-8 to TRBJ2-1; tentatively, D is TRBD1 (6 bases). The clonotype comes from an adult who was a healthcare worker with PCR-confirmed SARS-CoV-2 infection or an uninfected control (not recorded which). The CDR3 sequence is CASSSHLRQGTREQFF. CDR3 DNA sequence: TGTGCCAGCAGCTCGCACCTCCGGCAGGGGACACGCGAGCAGTTCTTC. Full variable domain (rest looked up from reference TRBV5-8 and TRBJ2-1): EAGVTQSPTHLIKTRGQQATLRCSPISGHTSVYWYQQALGLGLQFLLWYDEGEERNRGNFPPRFSGRQFPNYSSELNVNALELEDSALYLCASSSHLRQGTREQFFGPGTRLTVL.